Each of the 3 T cell receptor beta chains below was sequenced from the same sample in a study of T-cell reconstitution after alpha-beta-depleted transplantation in children. Using unique molecular identifiers, the investigators prepared the TCRbeta library. TCRdb reprocessed the PCR reads via MiXCR and lists one record per CDR3 protein. Seen here are 610,000 or so distinct CDR3 sequences, 27% observed once, and the top ten hold about 35%. The specimen was PBMCs, collected before TCRalphabeta/CD19-depleted stem cell transplant. All receptors come from a boy under two years old with Wiskott-Aldrich syndrome, due to receive a stem cell transplant.

This clonotype was recorded a few times. The rearrangement uses TRBV5-1 and TRBJ1-4; D call uncertain. The CDR3 covers 14 residues. V shed 0 bases and J shed 5 bases, with 8 bases lying between them. Germline assignment: CDR1 SGHRS and CDR2 YFSETQ. The CDR3 loop reads CASSLGGENEKLFF. CDR3 nucleotide sequence: TGCGCCAGCAGCTTGGGGGGAGAAAATGAAAAACTGTTTTTT.

This clonotype was found a few times. This chain links TRBV3-1 with TRBJ2-5, with D tentatively TRBD1 (7 bases). V was trimmed by 3 bases and J by 5 bases, leaving 10 bases between them. Germline CDR1 is LGHDT and CDR2 is YNNKEL (reference sequence). The CDR3 spans 13 residues. CDR3 amino acids: CASSHQGGETQYF. CDR3 DNA sequence: TGTGCCAGCAGCCACCAGGGGGGTGAGACCCAGTACTTC.

This clonotype has more than one count but fewer than ten. This sequence joins TRBV12-3 or TRBV12-4 and TRBJ2-1; tentative D call: TRBD1 (5 bases). The CDR3 contains 12 residues. V was clipped by 3 bases and J by 10 bases, with 10 bases between them. The CDR3 DNA reads as TGTGCCAGCAGTTTCTACAACAGGGAGCAGTTCTTC. It specifies CASSFYNREQFF.